This is a list of T cell receptor beta chains from one sample in a study of T cell responses to AZD1222 COVID-19 vaccine. Only in-frame clones appear in the TCRdb table, and some are missing; sequencing was by immunoSEQ multiplex PCR. The sample has just over 30,000 clones, around nine tenths seen once. Sequencing used peripheral blood, obtained 28 days after the second AZD1222 dose. The origin of the receptors is an adult who received the AZD1222 COVID-19 vaccine. Both conserved end residues are trimmed from each CDR3. The order of the fields is CDR3 protein, D gene, V gene, J gene. D genes are given only for firm matches.

CDR3aa: ASSLRTASEQY
d_gene: -
v_gene: TRBV27
j_gene: TRBJ2-7

CDR3aa: ASSDRQQGYNEQF
d_gene: -
v_gene: TRBV19
j_gene: TRBJ2-1

CDR3aa: ASKDRGYNSPLH
d_gene: TRBD1
v_gene: TRBV2
j_gene: TRBJ1-6

CDR3aa: ASSQDLGPGSGETIY
d_gene: -
v_gene: TRBV3-1/TRBV3-2
j_gene: TRBJ1-3

CDR3aa: ASSELRDRGEKLF
d_gene: TRBD1
v_gene: TRBV6-1
j_gene: TRBJ1-4

CDR3aa: ASSYSPDTRFPLH
d_gene: -
v_gene: TRBV6-5
j_gene: TRBJ1-6

CDR3aa: ASSLGWGADNTIY
d_gene: -
v_gene: TRBV7-2
j_gene: TRBJ1-3

CDR3aa: ASSQDIGLTADTQY
d_gene: -
v_gene: TRBV3-1/TRBV3-2
j_gene: TRBJ2-3

CDR3aa: ASKSSYNSPLH
d_gene: -
v_gene: TRBV12-3/TRBV12-4
j_gene: TRBJ1-6

CDR3aa: ASMGQGTYGYT
d_gene: TRBD1
v_gene: TRBV19
j_gene: TRBJ1-2

CDR3aa: ADKDGTGSDTQY
d_gene: TRBD1
v_gene: TRBV5-1
j_gene: TRBJ2-3

CDR3aa: ASSSPPGQGGTGELF
d_gene: TRBD1
v_gene: TRBV7-8
j_gene: TRBJ2-2

CDR3aa: ASSLDGRNYEQY
d_gene: -
v_gene: TRBV7-2
j_gene: TRBJ2-7

CDR3aa: ASSPDRDEQF
d_gene: TRBD1
v_gene: TRBV18
j_gene: TRBJ2-1

CDR3aa: ASSYLGGQSTEAF
d_gene: -
v_gene: TRBV6-5
j_gene: TRBJ1-1

CDR3aa: ASSPRQGATEAF
d_gene: TRBD1
v_gene: TRBV7-9
j_gene: TRBJ1-1

CDR3aa: ASSWGQGAFYEQY
d_gene: TRBD1
v_gene: TRBV7-9
j_gene: TRBJ2-7

CDR3aa: ASSESRGFVGGYT
d_gene: -
v_gene: TRBV27
j_gene: TRBJ1-2

CDR3aa: AISEFAGNTEAF
d_gene: -
v_gene: TRBV10-3
j_gene: TRBJ1-1

CDR3aa: ASSLKGFSYEQY
d_gene: -
v_gene: TRBV7-3
j_gene: TRBJ2-7

CDR3aa: ASSSTGDSPLH
d_gene: -
v_gene: TRBV5-6
j_gene: TRBJ1-6

CDR3aa: ATSRDRPEPQH
d_gene: -
v_gene: TRBV15
j_gene: TRBJ1-5

CDR3aa: ASSRTTGTRTYNEQF
d_gene: -
v_gene: TRBV18
j_gene: TRBJ2-1

CDR3aa: ASSPYTTGTEAF
d_gene: -
v_gene: TRBV18
j_gene: TRBJ1-1

CDR3aa: ATSDNMASGGLETQY
d_gene: TRBD2
v_gene: TRBV24-1
j_gene: TRBJ2-5

CDR3aa: ASSLLETGLGSQY
d_gene: -
v_gene: TRBV4-1
j_gene: TRBJ2-3

CDR3aa: ASSQEVRAAGPLH
d_gene: -
v_gene: TRBV4-3
j_gene: TRBJ1-6

CDR3aa: ASSVAGGDQPQH
d_gene: -
v_gene: TRBV9
j_gene: TRBJ1-5

CDR3aa: ASSQETGAQPQH
d_gene: TRBD1
v_gene: TRBV4-3
j_gene: TRBJ1-5

CDR3aa: ASSQVRNTGELF
d_gene: -
v_gene: TRBV4-3
j_gene: TRBJ2-2

CDR3aa: ASSIFSDSNQPQH
d_gene: -
v_gene: TRBV19
j_gene: TRBJ1-5

CDR3aa: ASSKQDSSTDTQY
d_gene: -
v_gene: TRBV11-2
j_gene: TRBJ2-3

CDR3aa: ASSPSRSNTDTQY
d_gene: -
v_gene: TRBV18
j_gene: TRBJ2-3

CDR3aa: ASSIRTAVGGYT
d_gene: -
v_gene: TRBV7-8
j_gene: TRBJ1-2

CDR3aa: ASSQGQSNTGELF
d_gene: -
v_gene: TRBV4-1
j_gene: TRBJ2-2

CDR3aa: ASSPAQAGYF
d_gene: -
v_gene: TRBV6-2/TRBV6-3
j_gene: TRBJ1-1

CDR3aa: ASSSVIIYYGYT
d_gene: -
v_gene: TRBV6-2/TRBV6-3
j_gene: TRBJ1-2

CDR3aa: ASSLASGATDTQY
d_gene: TRBD2
v_gene: TRBV5-1
j_gene: TRBJ2-3

CDR3aa: ASSRLALSYEQY
d_gene: TRBD2
v_gene: TRBV6-5
j_gene: TRBJ2-7

CDR3aa: ASSFGGGYSSYEQY
d_gene: TRBD2
v_gene: TRBV13
j_gene: TRBJ2-7

CDR3aa: AWSVTGTQY
d_gene: -
v_gene: TRBV30
j_gene: TRBJ2-5

CDR3aa: SVPDSDNYGYT
d_gene: -
v_gene: TRBV29-1
j_gene: TRBJ1-2

CDR3aa: ASTGGRWETQY
d_gene: -
v_gene: TRBV2
j_gene: TRBJ2-5

CDR3aa: ASAPGQAFYEQY
d_gene: TRBD1
v_gene: TRBV27
j_gene: TRBJ2-7

CDR3aa: ASRRNLYNEQF
d_gene: -
v_gene: TRBV4-3
j_gene: TRBJ2-1

CDR3aa: ASSPFGTNEKLF
d_gene: -
v_gene: TRBV7-2
j_gene: TRBJ1-4

CDR3aa: ASRDRGGWTEAF
d_gene: TRBD1
v_gene: TRBV28
j_gene: TRBJ1-1

CDR3aa: ASSPHGQETYNEQF
d_gene: TRBD1
v_gene: TRBV18
j_gene: TRBJ2-1

CDR3aa: ASSYPQGLETQY
d_gene: -
v_gene: TRBV6-5
j_gene: TRBJ2-5

CDR3aa: SVERVGAGYGYT
d_gene: -
v_gene: TRBV29-1
j_gene: TRBJ1-2

CDR3aa: ASNPRTDMTYEQY
d_gene: -
v_gene: TRBV6-6
j_gene: TRBJ2-7

CDR3aa: ASSQAL
d_gene: -
v_gene: TRBV3-1/TRBV3-2
j_gene: TRBJ2-1

CDR3aa: ASSLAGGGYGYT
d_gene: -
v_gene: TRBV7-9
j_gene: TRBJ1-2

CDR3aa: ASSYSIQGYTEAF
d_gene: -
v_gene: TRBV6-5
j_gene: TRBJ1-1

CDR3aa: ATSGRQGADTQY
d_gene: TRBD1
v_gene: TRBV24-1
j_gene: TRBJ2-3

CDR3aa: ASSPRDVGPYEQY
d_gene: -
v_gene: TRBV11-3
j_gene: TRBJ2-7

CDR3aa: ASSRDRGPQETQY
d_gene: TRBD1
v_gene: TRBV7-9
j_gene: TRBJ2-5